Below are 2 T cell receptor beta chains sequenced from a single sample in a study of T cells in Graves' hyperthyroidism and ophthalmopathy. RNA transcripts were the template for amplifying TCR beta CDR3 regions. With the HTBI primer set, the TCR CDR3 went through a first round of RT-PCR. TCRdb reanalysed the multiplex PCR reads using MiXCR and keeps one entry per CDR3 protein. The sample shows 300,000 or so distinct CDR3 sequences, 16% of them seen only once. The sequenced sample consisted of blood. All receptors come from a young man with Graves' hyperthyroidism.

This clonotype was found many times. The chain employs TRBV28 and TRBJ1-1; D gene uncertain. Trimming removed 4 bases from V and 4 bases from J, with 13 bases in between. Germline V gene lookup returns CDR1 MDHEN and CDR2 SYDVKM. The CDR3 has 14 residues. CDR3 nucleotide sequence: TGTGCCAGCAGTTCTGGAGGGTCGGTCACTGAAGCTTTCTTT. It translates to CASSSGGSVTEAFF.

The rearrangement uses TRBV12-3 or TRBV12-4 and TRBJ1-1, with no clear D. V was shortened by 3 bases and J by 2 bases, with 13 bases between the two germline ends. This CDR3 comprises 15 residues. The CDR3 DNA follows: TGTGCCAGCAGTTTTATCTTCCAATCAAACACTGAAGCTTTCTTT. Encoded protein: CASSFIFQSNTEAFF.